The TCR beta chain described here comes from a study of memory CD4+ T cells and cytomegalovirus serostatus. Study-level findings and limits: About two fifths of the roughly 150 known CMV-associated TCRbeta sequences appeared in CD4+ memory.

The sort gate was single viable CD3+CD4+CD8-CD45RO+ cells for memory CD4+ T cells. CD4+ T cells were isolated by positive magnetic selection. Details on this clone: Its antigen is unknown.

Germline CDR1 and CDR2: MDHEN and SYDVKM. V gave up 7 bases and J gave up 1 base, with 14 bases separating them. The CDR3 covers 14 residues. Original processing notes: After removing out-of-frame reads, approximately 2 million distinct TCRbeta sequences remained. Assay used: immunoSEQ multiplex PCR; TCRdb lists only in-frame clones, some missing. That table supplies the V and J calls and clone size; D and trimming were determined from the DNA. The table has over 35,000 clones, approximately 78% seen once. Sequencing was done on a sample of memory CD4+ T cells from blood. This clonotype was obtained from an adult in good health and CMV-seronegative. This chain links TRBV28 with TRBJ2-7; D gene uncertain. The CDR3 DNA follows: TGTGCCAGCACGCCAAATCGCGTTTCCTACGAGCAGTACTTC. It is translated as CASTPNRVSYEQYF.